This TCR beta chain originates from a study of PD-1 blockade in classical Hodgkin lymphoma. As for the study in general: Nivolumab was administered to patients intravenously at 3 mg/kg every 2 weeks.

This CDR3 comprises 15 residues. Germline values: CDR1 SGHRS, CDR2 YFSETQ. Trimming removed 3 bases at V and 1 base at J, with 13 bases between. A single count supports this clone. Its antigen is currently unknown. The table came from immunoSEQ multiplex PCR; TCRdb's copy has only in-frame clones and leaves some out. Of about 100,000 clones in the sample, around 89% are singletons; the top ten hold approximately 6.3%. Exposure to brentuximab vedotin varied, and each patient had relapsed following autologous stem cell transplantation. Overall study results and limits: The authors have not defined what causes the repertoire differences, possibly disease activity or prior therapy. Significant TCR diversity gains by C4D1 occurred in CD4+ but not CD8+ cells. Newly diagnosed patients had baseline TCR diversity that was reportedly lower than that of healthy donors.

This clonotype was obtained from a human donor with classical Hodgkin lymphoma. The specimen comprised peripheral blood mononuclear cells (PBMCs), sampled before the second cycle of nivolumab. V gene TRBV5-1 combines with J gene TRBJ1-1; perhaps TRBD1 as D (6 bases). The CDR3 region is CASSWGAGKNTEAFF. CDR3 nucleotides: TGCGCCAGCAGCTGGGGGGCAGGGAAGAACACTGAAGCTTTCTTT.